This TCR beta chain emerged from a study of T-cell memory formation after mild COVID-19. TCRdb reanalysed the 5' RACE reads using MiXCR and keeps one entry per CDR3 protein. The sample gives around 100,000 distinct CDR3 sequences, over 8.5% of which show up once; 40% is in the top ten. Input material: PBMCs or a T cell subset sorted from them (not recorded which). This receptor was identified in a man younger than 35 who had mild COVID-19 (a few samples of this study predate the infection). Cell type and time point are not known.

This CDR3 is CASSEAIGQQETQYF. The CDR3 coding sequence is TGTGCCAGCAGTGAAGCAATCGGGCAGCAAGAGACCCAGTACTTC. J is TRBJ2-5 and V is TRBV6-1; D is unclear. The CDR3 consists of 15 residues. V was clipped by 0 bases and J by 2 bases, with 10 bases between them. Germline V lookup: CDR1 MNHNS, CDR2 SASEGT.